This T cell receptor beta chain was sequenced during a study of cytomegalovirus exposure and HLA in healthy donors. Study-wide points: Rarity characterized most TCR sequences, yet some public TCRs appeared in many donors.

The V gene's germline CDR1 is MNHNY and CDR2 SVGAGI (reference sequence). Trimming cost V 5 bases and J 2 bases; bases outside gene matches: 1. The CDR3 is made up of 13 amino acids. The method was immunoSEQ multiplex PCR; TCRdb's version includes in-frame clones alone and lacks a portion of them. The table includes about 260,000 clones, roughly 88% detected once. Comments on this clone: Its matching antigen is unknown.

This chain joins TRBV6-6 and TRBJ2-5; TRBD1 matches 8 bases. This TCR was recovered from a woman in her thirties in good health and CMV-seronegative. Material for sequencing was PBMCs. The CDR3 protein is CASSRTGQETQYF. The CDR3 nucleotides read TGTGCCAGCAGTCGGACAGGGCAAGAGACCCAGTACTTC.